This T cell receptor beta chain stems from a study of CD8 T cell repertoires and HIV-1 epitope variants. At the level of the study: T cells were stimulated with Twenty-five Gag and Nef peptides separately. Autologous T cell-negative cells served as antigen-presenting cells in equal numbers. An uncultured baseline aliquot held 1M T cells. General study results and limits: Most of the nine antigen-specific clonotypes appeared cross-reactive to autologous or escape variants.

A remark on this clone: Antigen specificity is unknown.

With 11 bases clipped from V and 0 bases from J, the junction kept 7 bases outside the gene matches. Germline V CDR1 and CDR2: ENHRY, SYGVKD. This CDR3 region has 14 residues. Clones were read by immunoSEQ multiplex PCR, and TCRdb kept only the in-frame ones, dropping some. The data contain about 4,900 clones, about 66% of them singletons. The chain recombines TRBV10-3 with TRBJ2-3; 8 bases line up with TRBD1. The sequenced material came from cultured CD8+ T cells derived from PBMCs. The receptor was isolated from a male donor with HIV. The CDR3 nucleotides are TGTGCCGTGCAACAGGGGGTCAGCACAGATACGCAGTATTTT. Encoded protein: CAVQQGVSTDTQYF.